This T cell receptor beta chain was profiled in a study of blood T cell repertoires in COVID-19. Background on the study: Samples of COVID-19 (acute and convalescent) were obtained from the United States, Italy and Spain. PBMCs, B-cell-depleted T cells, or T cells provided the cDNA or gDNA that made up the material.

Germline-derived CDR1 and CDR2 are MDHEN and SYDVKM. This CDR3 is 14 amino acids long. V lost 3 bases to trimming and J lost 7 bases, with 16 bases between them. In the original analysis: By means of reference gene primer amplification, nucleated cell counts were estimated. Clones were read by immunoSEQ multiplex PCR, and TCRdb kept only the in-frame ones, dropping some. Clonal size and the V and J genes are those of that table, whereas D and trimming came from the DNA. The data contain over 250,000 clones, 87% of them singletons. This sequence was found in a woman between 50 and 59 years old with acute or convalescent COVID-19. The gene calls are TRBV28 and TRBJ2-7; D perhaps matches TRBD1 (6 bases). Sequencing was done on a sample of peripheral blood. This CDR3 is CASSFTRPGQEQYF. The CDR3 DNA is TGTGCCAGCAGTTTCACACGTCCGGGACAAGAGCAGTACTTC.